These T cell receptor beta chains were read from a single sample in a study of brain T cells in children with intractable seizures. Assay used: immunoSEQ multiplex PCR; TCRdb lists only in-frame clones, some missing. The table lists around 80,000 clones, about 90% of them singletons. The sample was peripheral blood, taken at surgery. All receptors come from a girl aged 2 to 10 with Rasmussen encephalitis and intractable seizures. The CDR3 runs from the conserved cysteine through the conserved F or W. A D gene is named only where the DNA matches it firmly. The size of a clone is reported for some rows only, either as once, few or many, or as a class for expanded clones.

CDR3: CAWSVRVGNTGELFF
DNA: TGTGCCTGGAGTGTACGTGTTGGGAACACCGGGGAGCTGTTTTTT
J: TRBJ2-2
length: 15
size: -
V: TRBV30
D: -

CDR3: CASSLDRGVTFYEQYF
DNA: TGTGCCAGCAGCTTAGATCGGGGAGTAACCTTCTACGAGCAGTACTTC
J: TRBJ2-7
length: 16
size: -
V: TRBV11-2
D: -

CDR3: CASGGGNNSPLHF
DNA: TGTGCCAGCGGCGGGGGGAATAATTCACCCCTCCACTTT
J: TRBJ1-6
length: 13
size: -
V: TRBV9
D: -

CDR3: CSVGRTLEAFF
DNA: TGCAGCGTTGGCAGAACCCTTGAAGCTTTCTTT
J: TRBJ1-1
length: 11
size: -
V: TRBV29-1
D: -

CDR3: CASSLALREASDPPLHF
DNA: TGTGCCAGCAGCTTAGCGTTAAGGGAGGCTAGTGATCCACCCCTCCACTTT
J: TRBJ1-6
length: 17
size: -
V: TRBV7-9
D: -

CDR3: CASSEGTENNSPLHF
DNA: TGTGCCAGCAGTGAGGGGACAGAGAATAATTCACCCCTCCACTTT
J: TRBJ1-6
length: 15
size: -
V: TRBV6-1
D: TRBD1

CDR3: CASSLGLAGATGELFF
DNA: TGTGCCAGCAGCTTAGGCCTAGCGGGAGCGACCGGGGAGCTGTTTTTT
J: TRBJ2-2
length: 16
size: -
V: TRBV13
D: TRBD2

CDR3: CASSLVQGGTEAFF
DNA: TGTGCCAGCAGCTTAGTGCAGGGAGGAACTGAAGCTTTCTTT
J: TRBJ1-1
length: 14
size: -
V: TRBV7-2
D: -

CDR3: CASSKEGVPGNTIYF
DNA: TGTGCCAGCAGCAAAGAAGGGGTACCTGGAAACACCATATATTTT
J: TRBJ1-3
length: 15
size: -
V: TRBV7-9
D: -

CDR3: CASSLVASDAFF
DNA: TGTGCCAGCAGCTTGGTGGCGTCCGACGCTTTCTTT
J: TRBJ1-1
length: 12
size: once
V: TRBV5-6
D: -

CDR3: CASGGVLSNQPQHF
DNA: TGTGCCAGCGGTGGGGTCCTTAGCAATCAGCCCCAGCATTTT
J: TRBJ1-5
length: 14
size: few
V: TRBV2
D: -

CDR3: CASSFSGIGETF
DNA: TGTGCCAGCAGCTTTTCGGGAATCGGCGAAACCTTC
J: TRBJ1-2
length: 12
size: -
V: TRBV5-4
D: -

CDR3: CASSRFFQDEPNTEAFF
DNA: TGTGCCAGCTCACGCTTTTTCCAGGACGAGCCAAACACTGAAGCTTTCTTT
J: TRBJ1-1
length: 17
size: -
V: TRBV18
D: -

CDR3: CASSPGQGNEKLFF
DNA: TGTGCCAGCTCACCGGGACAGGGTAATGAAAAACTGTTTTTT
J: TRBJ1-4
length: 14
size: once
V: TRBV18
D: TRBD1

CDR3: CASSLDRGGTDTQYF
DNA: TGTGCCAGCAGCTTAGACCGGGGGGGCACAGATACGCAGTATTTT
J: TRBJ2-3
length: 15
size: -
V: TRBV11-2
D: TRBD2

CDR3: CASSRGEYRQETQYF
DNA: TGCGCCAGCAGCCGGGGGGAATACAGACAAGAGACCCAGTACTTC
J: TRBJ2-5
length: 15
size: -
V: TRBV5-1
D: TRBD2

CDR3: CAWSFHYTEAFF
DNA: TGTGCCTGGAGCTTTCATTACACTGAAGCTTTCTTT
J: TRBJ1-1
length: 12
size: -
V: TRBV30
D: -

CDR3: CASSVGAGNTGELFF
DNA: TGTGCCAGCAGCGTAGGTGCAGGGAACACCGGGGAGCTGTTTTTT
J: TRBJ2-2
length: 15
size: once
V: TRBV9
D: -

CDR3: CASSFTRAMGSGNTIYF
DNA: TGTGCCAGCAGTTTCACCCGGGCCATGGGCTCTGGAAACACCATATATTTT
J: TRBJ1-3
length: 17
size: -
V: TRBV28
D: -

CDR3: CASSSRQGGTGELFF
DNA: TGTGCCAGCAGCTCCCGACAGGGTGGCACCGGGGAGCTGTTTTTT
J: TRBJ2-2
length: 15
size: -
V: TRBV5-4
D: TRBD1

CDR3: CASSPEPRFGTPTYEQYF
DNA: TGTGCCAGCAGCCCAGAGCCTAGGTTCGGGACACCCACCTACGAGCAGTACTTC
J: TRBJ2-7
length: 18
size: -
V: TRBV7-6
D: -

CDR3: CASSLGGRRYGNQPQHF
DNA: TGTGCCAGCAGCTTGGGAGGGAGGAGGTACGGCAATCAGCCCCAGCATTTT
J: TRBJ1-5
length: 17
size: -
V: TRBV13
D: -

CDR3: CASSQGGPGELFF
DNA: TGTGCCAGCAGCCAAGGCGGGCCCGGGGAGCTGTTTTTT
J: TRBJ2-2
length: 13
size: once
V: TRBV3-1/TRBV3-2
D: -

CDR3: CASSLDRVWYEQFF
DNA: TGTGCCAGCAGCTTAGACCGGGTATGGTATGAGCAGTTCTTC
J: TRBJ2-1
length: 14
size: -
V: TRBV11-2
D: -

CDR3: CAWSRSYNEQFF
DNA: TGTGCCTGGAGTCGGTCCTACAATGAGCAGTTCTTC
J: TRBJ2-1
length: 12
size: -
V: TRBV30
D: -

CDR3: CATSPGGPIGGQPQHF
DNA: TGTGCCACCAGCCCCGGCGGGCCGATCGGGGGTCAGCCCCAGCATTTT
J: TRBJ1-5
length: 16
size: -
V: TRBV24-1
D: -

CDR3: CASSSPGLAGSNEQFF
DNA: TGTGCCAGCAGTTCGCCGGGACTAGCGGGATCAAATGAGCAGTTCTTC
J: TRBJ2-1
length: 16
size: -
V: TRBV27
D: TRBD2

CDR3: CASSRDRGPGELFF
DNA: TGTGCCAGTAGCCGGGACAGGGGGCCCGGGGAGCTGTTTTTT
J: TRBJ2-2
length: 14
size: few
V: TRBV19
D: TRBD1

CDR3: CASSEDWTIRSYEQYF
DNA: TGTGCCAGCAGTGAAGATTGGACTATCCGGTCCTACGAGCAGTACTTC
J: TRBJ2-7
length: 16
size: -
V: TRBV2
D: -

CDR3: CSASSSGRGNEQFF
DNA: TGCAGTGCTAGTTCCAGCGGGAGGGGCAATGAGCAGTTCTTC
J: TRBJ2-1
length: 14
size: -
V: TRBV20-1
D: TRBD2

CDR3: CASKGGESDNEQFF
DNA: TGTGCCAGCAAGGGGGGAGAATCCGACAATGAGCAGTTCTTC
J: TRBJ2-1
length: 14
size: -
V: TRBV2
D: -

CDR3: CATLRDPGNTIYF
DNA: TGTGCCACTCTCAGGGACCCGGGAAACACCATATATTTT
J: TRBJ1-3
length: 13
size: -
V: TRBV7-9
D: -

CDR3: CASSLRRGDTIYF
DNA: TGTGCCAGCAGCTTACGCAGGGGCGACACCATATATTTT
J: TRBJ1-3
length: 13
size: -
V: TRBV11-3
D: -

CDR3: CASSLEVPEQYF
DNA: TGTGCCAGCAGCTTAGAGGTTCCCGAGCAGTACTTC
J: TRBJ2-7
length: 12
size: -
V: TRBV11-3
D: -